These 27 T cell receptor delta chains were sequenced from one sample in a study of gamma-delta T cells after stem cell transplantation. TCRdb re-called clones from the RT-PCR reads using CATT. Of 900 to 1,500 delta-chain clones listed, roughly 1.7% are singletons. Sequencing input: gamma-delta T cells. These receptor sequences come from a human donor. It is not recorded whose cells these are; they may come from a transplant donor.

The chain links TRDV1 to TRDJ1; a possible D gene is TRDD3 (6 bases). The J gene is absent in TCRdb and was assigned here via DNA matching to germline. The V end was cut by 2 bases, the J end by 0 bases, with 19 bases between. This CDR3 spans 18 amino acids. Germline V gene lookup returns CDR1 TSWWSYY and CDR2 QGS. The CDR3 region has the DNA TGTGCTCTTGGGGAAGTCTCGGTCTGGGGATCTGACACCGATAAACTCATCTTT. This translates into CALGEVSVWGSDTDKLIF.

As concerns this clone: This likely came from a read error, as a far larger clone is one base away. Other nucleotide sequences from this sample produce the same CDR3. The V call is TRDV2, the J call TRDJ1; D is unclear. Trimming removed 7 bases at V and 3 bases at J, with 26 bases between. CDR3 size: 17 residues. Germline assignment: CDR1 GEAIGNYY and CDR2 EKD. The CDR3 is CACDPVSDGPPADKLIF. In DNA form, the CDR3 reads TGTGCCTGCGACCCAGTATCGGATGGGCCCCCGGCCGATAAACTCATCTTT.

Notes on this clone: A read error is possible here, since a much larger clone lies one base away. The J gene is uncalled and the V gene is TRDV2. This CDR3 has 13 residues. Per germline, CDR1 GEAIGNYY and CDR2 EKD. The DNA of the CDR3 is TGTGCCTGTGACACCTGGGACACCCGACACATGTTTTTC. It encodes CACDTWDTRHMFF.

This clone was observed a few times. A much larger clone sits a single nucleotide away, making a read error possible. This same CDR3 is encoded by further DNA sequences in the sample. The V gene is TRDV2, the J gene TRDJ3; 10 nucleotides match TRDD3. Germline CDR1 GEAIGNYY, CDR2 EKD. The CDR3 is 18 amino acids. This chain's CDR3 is CACDTGGYDSWDTRQMFF. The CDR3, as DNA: TGTGCCTGTGACACCGGGGGATACGACTCCTGGGACACCCGGCAGATGTTTTTC.

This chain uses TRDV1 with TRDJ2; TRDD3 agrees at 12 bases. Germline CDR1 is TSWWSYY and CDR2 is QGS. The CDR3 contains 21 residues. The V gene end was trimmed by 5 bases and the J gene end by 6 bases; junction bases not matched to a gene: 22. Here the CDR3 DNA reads TGTGCTCTTGGGATTTCCCACACGTCAAACGTACTGGGGGATACCCCAGCACAACTCTTCTTT. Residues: CALGISHTSNVLGDTPAQLFF.

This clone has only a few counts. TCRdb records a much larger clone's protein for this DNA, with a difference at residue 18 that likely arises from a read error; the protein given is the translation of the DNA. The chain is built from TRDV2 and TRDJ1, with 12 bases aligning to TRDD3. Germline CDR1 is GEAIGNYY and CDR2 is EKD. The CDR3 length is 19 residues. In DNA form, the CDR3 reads TGTGCCTGTGACCCGATTTCTCTGGGGGATACGCTAGACACCGATAAACTCACCTTT. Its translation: CACDPISLGDTLDTDKLTF.

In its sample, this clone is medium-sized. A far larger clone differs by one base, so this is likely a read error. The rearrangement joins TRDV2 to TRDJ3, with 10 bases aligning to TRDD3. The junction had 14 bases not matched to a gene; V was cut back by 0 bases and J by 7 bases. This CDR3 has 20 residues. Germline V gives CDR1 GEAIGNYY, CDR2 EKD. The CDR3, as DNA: TGTGCCTGTGACACCGCAGACCCGGGGGATACGCATAAAGACACCCGACAGATGTTTTTC. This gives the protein CACDTADPGDTHKDTRQMFF.

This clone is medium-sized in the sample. CDR3 bases: TGTGCCTGTGACACCGTTCCCCCACTGGGGGAAAGCTCCTGGGACACCCGACAGATGTTTTTC. Protein sequence: CACDTVPPLGESSWDTRQMFF. The V call is TRDV2, the J call TRDJ3; 9 bases are shared with TRDD3. The CDR3 spans 21 residues. Germline-derived CDR1 and CDR2 are GEAIGNYY and EKD. V lost 0 bases to trimming and J lost 0 bases; unmatched junction nucleotides: 11.

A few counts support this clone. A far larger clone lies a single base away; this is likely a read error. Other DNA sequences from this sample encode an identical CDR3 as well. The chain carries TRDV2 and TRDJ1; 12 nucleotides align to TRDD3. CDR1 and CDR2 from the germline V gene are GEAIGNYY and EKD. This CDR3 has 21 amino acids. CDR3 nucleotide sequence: TGTGCCTGCGACACCGTAAACGGTCTGGGGGATACGACATCTAACACCGATAAACTCATCTTT. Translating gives CACDTVNGLGDTTSNTDKLIF.

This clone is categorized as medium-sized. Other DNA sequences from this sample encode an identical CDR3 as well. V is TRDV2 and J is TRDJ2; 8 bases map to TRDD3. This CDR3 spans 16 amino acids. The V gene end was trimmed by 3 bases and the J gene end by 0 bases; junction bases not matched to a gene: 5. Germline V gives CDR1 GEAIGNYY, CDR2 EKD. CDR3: CACDLLGAPLTAQLFF. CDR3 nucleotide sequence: TGTGCCTGTGACTTACTGGGGGCCCCTTTGACAGCACAACTCTTCTTT.

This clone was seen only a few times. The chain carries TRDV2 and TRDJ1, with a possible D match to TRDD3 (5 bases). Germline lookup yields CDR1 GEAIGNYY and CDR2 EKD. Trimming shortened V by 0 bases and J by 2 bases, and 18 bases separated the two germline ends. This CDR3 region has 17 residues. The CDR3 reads CACDTVLGDRGTDKLIF. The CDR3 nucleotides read TGTGCCTGTGACACCGTGCTGGGAGATAGGGGAACCGATAAACTCATCTTT.

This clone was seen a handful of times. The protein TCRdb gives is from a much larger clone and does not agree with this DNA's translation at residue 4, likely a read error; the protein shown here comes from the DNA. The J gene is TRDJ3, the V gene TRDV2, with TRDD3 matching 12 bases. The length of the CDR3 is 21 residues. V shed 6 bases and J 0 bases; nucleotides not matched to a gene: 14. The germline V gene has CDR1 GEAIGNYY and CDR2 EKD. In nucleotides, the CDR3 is TGTGCCTGTTACCCCGCGGAGGCTGGGGGATACGGCTCCTGGGACACCCGACAGATGTTTTTC. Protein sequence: CACYPAEAGGYGSWDTRQMFF.

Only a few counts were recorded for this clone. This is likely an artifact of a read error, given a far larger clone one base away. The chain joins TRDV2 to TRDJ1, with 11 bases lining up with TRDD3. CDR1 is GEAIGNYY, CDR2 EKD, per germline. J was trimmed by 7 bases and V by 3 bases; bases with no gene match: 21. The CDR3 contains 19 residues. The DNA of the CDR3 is TGTGCCTGTGACCCCATGCCCGGTCTGGGGGATACCGGAGGGCCTAAACTCATCTTT. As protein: CACDPMPGLGDTGGPKLIF.

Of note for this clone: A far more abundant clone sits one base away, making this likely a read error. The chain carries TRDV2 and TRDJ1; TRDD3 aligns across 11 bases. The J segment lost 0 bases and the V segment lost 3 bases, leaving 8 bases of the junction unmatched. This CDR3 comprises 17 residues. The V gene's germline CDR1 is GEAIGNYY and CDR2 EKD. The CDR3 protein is CACDALGDKRDTDKLIF. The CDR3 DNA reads TGTGCCTGTGACGCACTGGGGGATAAACGGGACACCGATAAACTCATCTTT.

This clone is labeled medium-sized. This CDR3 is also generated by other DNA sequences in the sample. Here the CDR3 reads CACDTVTLPTTGGKLIF. The CDR3 DNA sequence: TGTGCCTGTGACACCGTAACCCTTCCTACTACCGGGGGTAAACTCATCTTT. The V gene is TRDV2, the J gene TRDJ1, with 9 bases lining up with TRDD2. Germline CDR1 is GEAIGNYY and CDR2 is EKD. CDR3 size: 17 residues. V dropped 0 bases and J dropped 7; count of bases not matched to a gene: 14.

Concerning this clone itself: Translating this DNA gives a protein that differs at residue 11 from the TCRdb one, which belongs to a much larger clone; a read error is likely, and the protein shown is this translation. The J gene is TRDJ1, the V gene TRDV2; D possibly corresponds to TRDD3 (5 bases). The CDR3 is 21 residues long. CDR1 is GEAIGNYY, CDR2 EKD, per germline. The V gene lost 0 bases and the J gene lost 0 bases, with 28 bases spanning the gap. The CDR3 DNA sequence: TGTGCCTGTGACACCGTAAAACCTGTAGGGGAACCAAACCTGTACACCGATAAACTCATCTTT. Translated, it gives CACDTVKPVGEPNLYTDKLIF.

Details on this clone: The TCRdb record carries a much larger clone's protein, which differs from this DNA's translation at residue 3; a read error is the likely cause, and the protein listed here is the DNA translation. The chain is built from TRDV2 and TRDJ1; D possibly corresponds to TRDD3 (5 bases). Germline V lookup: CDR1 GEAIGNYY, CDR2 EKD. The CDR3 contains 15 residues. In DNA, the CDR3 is TGTGCCCGTGACACGGGGGTTTCCCACACCGATAAACTCATCTTT. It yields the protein CARDTGVSHTDKLIF.

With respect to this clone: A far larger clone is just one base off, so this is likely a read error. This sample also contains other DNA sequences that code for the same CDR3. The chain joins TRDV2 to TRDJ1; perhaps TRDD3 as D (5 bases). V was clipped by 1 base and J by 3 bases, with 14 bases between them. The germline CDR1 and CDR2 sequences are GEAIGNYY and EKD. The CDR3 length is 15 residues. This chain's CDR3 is CACDTVGGHPDKLIF. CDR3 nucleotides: TGTGCCTGTGACACAGTCGGGGGCCACCCCGATAAACTCATCTTT.

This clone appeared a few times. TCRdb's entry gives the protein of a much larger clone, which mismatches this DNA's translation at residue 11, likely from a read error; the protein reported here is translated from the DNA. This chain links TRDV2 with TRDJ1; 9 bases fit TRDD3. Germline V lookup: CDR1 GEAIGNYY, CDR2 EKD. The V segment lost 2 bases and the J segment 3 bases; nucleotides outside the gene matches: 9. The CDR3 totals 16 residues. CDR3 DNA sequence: TGTGCCTGTGACAACTTGGGGGATAATCGGCCCGATAAACTCATCTTT. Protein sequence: CACDNLGDNRPDKLIF.

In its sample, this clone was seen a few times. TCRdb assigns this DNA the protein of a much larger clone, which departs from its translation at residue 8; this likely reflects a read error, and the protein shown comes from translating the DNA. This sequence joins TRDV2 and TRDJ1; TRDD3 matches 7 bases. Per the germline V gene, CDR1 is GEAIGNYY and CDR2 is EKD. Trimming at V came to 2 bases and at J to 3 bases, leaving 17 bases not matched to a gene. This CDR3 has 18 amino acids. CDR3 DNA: TGTGCCTGTGACAACGTGACTGGTGGGGGGATTGGAGCCGATAAACTCATCTTT. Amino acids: CACDNVTGGGIGADKLIF.

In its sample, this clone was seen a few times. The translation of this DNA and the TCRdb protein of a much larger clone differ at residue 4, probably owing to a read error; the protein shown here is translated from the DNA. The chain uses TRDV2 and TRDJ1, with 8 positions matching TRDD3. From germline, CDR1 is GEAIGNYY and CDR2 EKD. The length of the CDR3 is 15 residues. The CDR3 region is CACGTVGGSSDKLIF. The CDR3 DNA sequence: TGTGCCTGTGGCACCGTTGGGGGATCTAGCGATAAACTCATCTTT.

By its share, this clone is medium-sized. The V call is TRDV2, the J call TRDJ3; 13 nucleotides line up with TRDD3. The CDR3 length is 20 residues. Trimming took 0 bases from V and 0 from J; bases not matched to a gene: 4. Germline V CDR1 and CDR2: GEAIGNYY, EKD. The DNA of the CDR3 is TGTGCCTGTGACACCGTACTGGGGGATACGCGCTCCTGGGACACCCGACAGATGTTTTTC. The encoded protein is CACDTVLGDTRSWDTRQMFF.

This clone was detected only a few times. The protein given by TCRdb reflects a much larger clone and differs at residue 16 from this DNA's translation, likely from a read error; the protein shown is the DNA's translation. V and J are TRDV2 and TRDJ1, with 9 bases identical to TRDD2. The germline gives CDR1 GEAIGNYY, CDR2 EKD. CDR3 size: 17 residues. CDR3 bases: TGTGCCTGTGACACCGTAACCCTTCCTACTACCGGGGGTAAACTCACCTTT. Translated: CACDTVTLPTTGGKLTF.

DNA of the CDR3: TGTGCCTGTGACACCGAGTCTGGGGGATATCCTGACACCGATAAACTCATCTTT. Encoded protein: CACDTESGGYPDTDKLIF. The J gene is TRDJ1, the V gene TRDV2, with 10 bases matching TRDD3. Germline V gene sequence: CDR1 GEAIGNYY, CDR2 EKD. The CDR3 extends over 18 amino acids. Trimming at V came to 0 bases and at J to 0 bases, leaving 9 bases not matched to a gene.

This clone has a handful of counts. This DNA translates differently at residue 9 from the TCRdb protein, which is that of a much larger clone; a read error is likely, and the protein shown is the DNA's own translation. The CDR3 DNA is TGTGCCTGTGATCCGGTACTGGGGGGTACGGGGAACACCGATAAACTCATCTTT. Translated, it gives CACDPVLGGTGNTDKLIF. J is TRDJ1 and V is TRDV2; TRDD3 matches at 8 bases. Trimming took 4 bases from V and 0 from J; bases not matched to a gene: 15. The CDR3 is made up of 18 amino acids. The germline CDR1 and CDR2 sequences are GEAIGNYY and EKD.

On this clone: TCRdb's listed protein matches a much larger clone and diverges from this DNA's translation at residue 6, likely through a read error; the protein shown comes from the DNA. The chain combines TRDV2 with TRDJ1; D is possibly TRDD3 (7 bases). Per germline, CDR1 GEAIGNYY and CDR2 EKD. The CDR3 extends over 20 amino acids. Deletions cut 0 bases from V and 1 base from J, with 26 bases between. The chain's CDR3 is CACDTASFLKAGGITDKLIF. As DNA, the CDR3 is TGTGCCTGTGACACCGCTTCTTTCCTAAAGGCTGGGGGGATCACCGATAAACTCATCTTT.

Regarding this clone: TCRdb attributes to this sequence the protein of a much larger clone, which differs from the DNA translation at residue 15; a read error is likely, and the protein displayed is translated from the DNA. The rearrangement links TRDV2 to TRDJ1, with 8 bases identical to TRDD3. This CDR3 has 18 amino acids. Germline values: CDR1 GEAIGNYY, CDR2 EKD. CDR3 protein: CACDSVLGADTYTDRLIF. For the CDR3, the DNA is TGTGCCTGTGACAGTGTACTGGGGGCTGATACCTACACCGATAGACTCATCTTT.